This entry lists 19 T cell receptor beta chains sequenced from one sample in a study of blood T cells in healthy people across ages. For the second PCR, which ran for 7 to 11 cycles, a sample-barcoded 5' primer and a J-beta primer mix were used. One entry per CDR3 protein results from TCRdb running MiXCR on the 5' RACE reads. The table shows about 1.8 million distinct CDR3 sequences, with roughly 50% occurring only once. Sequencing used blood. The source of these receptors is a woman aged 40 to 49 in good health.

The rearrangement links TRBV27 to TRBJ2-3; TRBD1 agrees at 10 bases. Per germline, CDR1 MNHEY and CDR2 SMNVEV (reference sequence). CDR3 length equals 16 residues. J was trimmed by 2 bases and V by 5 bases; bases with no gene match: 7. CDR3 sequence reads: CASSIRTGGYTDTQYF. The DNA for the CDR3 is TGTGCCAGCAGTATACGGACAGGGGGGTACACAGATACGCAGTATTTT.

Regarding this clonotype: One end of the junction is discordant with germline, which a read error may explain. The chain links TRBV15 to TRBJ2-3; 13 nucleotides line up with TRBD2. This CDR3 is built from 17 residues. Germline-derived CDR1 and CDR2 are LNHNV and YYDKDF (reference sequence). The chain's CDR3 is CATSGELAGGVKDTQYF. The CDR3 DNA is TGTGCCACCAGCGGAGAACTAGCGGGGGGGGTCAAGGATACGCAGTATTTT.

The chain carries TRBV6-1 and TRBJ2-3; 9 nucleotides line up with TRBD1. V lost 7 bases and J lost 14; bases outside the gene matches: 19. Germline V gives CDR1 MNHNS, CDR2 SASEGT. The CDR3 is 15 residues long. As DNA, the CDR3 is TGTGCCAGCACCCAAGATAACGGAGAGGGACAGGGCACGTATTTT. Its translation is CASTQDNGEGQGTYF.

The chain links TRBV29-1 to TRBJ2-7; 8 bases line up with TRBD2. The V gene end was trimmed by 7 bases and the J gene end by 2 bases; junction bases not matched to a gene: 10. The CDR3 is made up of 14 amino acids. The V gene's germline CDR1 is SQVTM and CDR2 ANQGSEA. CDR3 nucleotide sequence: TGCAGCGCAGCCCGGACGGGACTAGCCTACGAGCAGTACTTC. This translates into CSAARTGLAYEQYF.

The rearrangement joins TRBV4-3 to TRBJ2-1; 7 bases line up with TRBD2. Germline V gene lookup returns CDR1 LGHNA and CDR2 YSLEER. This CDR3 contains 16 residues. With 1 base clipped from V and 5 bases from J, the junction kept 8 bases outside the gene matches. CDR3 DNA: TGCGCCAGCAGCCAAGGAGCGGCGGGGGTCGACAATGAGCAGTTCTTC. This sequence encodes CASSQGAAGVDNEQFF.

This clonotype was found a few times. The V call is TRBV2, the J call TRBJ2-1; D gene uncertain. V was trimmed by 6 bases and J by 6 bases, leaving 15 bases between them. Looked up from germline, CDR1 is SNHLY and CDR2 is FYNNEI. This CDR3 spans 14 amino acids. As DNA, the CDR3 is TGTGCCAGCAGGAGTAGACTCGATTCCAATGAGCAGTTCTTC. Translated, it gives CASRSRLDSNEQFF.

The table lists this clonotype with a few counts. CDR3: CASSSHRGSDTQYF. CDR3 DNA: TGTGCCAGCAGCTCCCACCGGGGGTCAGATACGCAGTATTTT. The gene calls are TRBV11-2 and TRBJ2-3; TRBD2 might be the D (6 bases). Trimming left V 4 bases short and J 4 bases short, with 12 bases between. The CDR3 spans 14 residues. Germline V lookup: CDR1 SGHAT, CDR2 FQNNGV.

CDR3 DNA: TGTGCCAGCTTGTCAGGACTTGACTTTTACGAGCAGTACTTC. It is translated as CASLSGLDFYEQYF. The V gene is TRBV7-3, the J gene TRBJ2-5; tentative D call: TRBD2 (5 bases). The J call may not be correct, given that the DNA end is closer to TRBJ2-7. Germline V gene sequence: CDR1 SGHTA, CDR2 FQGTGA. This CDR3 contains 14 residues.

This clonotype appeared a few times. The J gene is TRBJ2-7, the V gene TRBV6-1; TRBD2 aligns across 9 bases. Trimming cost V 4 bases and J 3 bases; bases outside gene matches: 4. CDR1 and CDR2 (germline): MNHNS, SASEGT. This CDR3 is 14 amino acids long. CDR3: CASSVSGSLYEQYF. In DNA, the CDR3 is TGTGCCAGCAGTGTTAGCGGGAGCCTCTACGAGCAGTACTTC.

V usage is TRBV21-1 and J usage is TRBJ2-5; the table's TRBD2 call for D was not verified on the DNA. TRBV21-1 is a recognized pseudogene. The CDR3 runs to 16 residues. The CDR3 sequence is CASSTVLAGEMETQYF. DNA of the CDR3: TGTGCCAGCAGCACCGTTCTAGCGGGGGAGATGGAGACCCAGTACTTC.

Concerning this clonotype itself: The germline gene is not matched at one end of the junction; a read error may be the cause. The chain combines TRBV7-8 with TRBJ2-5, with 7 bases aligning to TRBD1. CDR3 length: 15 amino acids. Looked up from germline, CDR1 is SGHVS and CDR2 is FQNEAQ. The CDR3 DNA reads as TGTGCCAGCAGCATCGACAGGGCCCCTCAAGGGACCCAGTACTTC. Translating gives CASSIDRAPQGTQYF.

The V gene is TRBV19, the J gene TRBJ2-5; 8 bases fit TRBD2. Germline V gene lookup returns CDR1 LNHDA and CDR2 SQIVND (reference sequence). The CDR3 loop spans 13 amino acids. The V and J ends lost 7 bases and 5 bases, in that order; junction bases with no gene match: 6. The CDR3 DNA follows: TGTGCCAGTACGGGGGGGCGCCTGGAGACCCAGTACTTC. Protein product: CASTGGRLETQYF.

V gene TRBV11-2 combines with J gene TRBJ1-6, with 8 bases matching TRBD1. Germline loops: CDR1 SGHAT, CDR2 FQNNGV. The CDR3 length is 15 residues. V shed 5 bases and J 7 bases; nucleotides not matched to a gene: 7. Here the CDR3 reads CASSPQGQANSPLHF. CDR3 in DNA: TGTGCCAGCAGCCCACAGGGACAGGCGAATTCACCCCTCCACTTT.

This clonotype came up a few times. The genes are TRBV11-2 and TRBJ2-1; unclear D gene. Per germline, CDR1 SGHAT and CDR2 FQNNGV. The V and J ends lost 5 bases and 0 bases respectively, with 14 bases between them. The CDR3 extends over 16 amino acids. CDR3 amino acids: CASSQGTVSSYNEQFF. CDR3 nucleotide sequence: TGTGCCAGCAGCCAAGGAACGGTGAGCTCCTACAATGAGCAGTTCTTC.

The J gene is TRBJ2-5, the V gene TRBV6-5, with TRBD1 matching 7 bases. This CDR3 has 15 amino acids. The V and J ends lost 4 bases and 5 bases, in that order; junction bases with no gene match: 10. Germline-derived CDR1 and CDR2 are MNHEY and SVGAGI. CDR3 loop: CASSSSGTAEETQYF. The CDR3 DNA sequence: TGTGCCAGCAGTTCTTCCGGGACAGCGGAGGAGACCCAGTACTTC.

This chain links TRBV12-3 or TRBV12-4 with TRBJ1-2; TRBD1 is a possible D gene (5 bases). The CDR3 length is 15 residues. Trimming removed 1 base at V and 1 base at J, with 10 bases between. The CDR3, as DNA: TGTGCCAGCAGTTTAGTGGGGGGATTTAACTATGGCTACACCTTC. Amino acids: CASSLVGGFNYGYTF.

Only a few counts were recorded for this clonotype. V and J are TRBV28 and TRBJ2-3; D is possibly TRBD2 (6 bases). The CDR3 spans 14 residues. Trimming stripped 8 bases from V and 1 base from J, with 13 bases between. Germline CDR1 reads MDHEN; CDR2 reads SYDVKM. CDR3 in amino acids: CASAMGLRTDTQYF. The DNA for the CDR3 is TGTGCCAGCGCGATGGGACTTCGCACAGATACGCAGTATTTT.

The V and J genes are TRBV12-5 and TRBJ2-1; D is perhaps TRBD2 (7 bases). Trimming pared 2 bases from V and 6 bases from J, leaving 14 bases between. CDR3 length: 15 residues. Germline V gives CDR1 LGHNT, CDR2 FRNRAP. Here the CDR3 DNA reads TGTGCTAGTGGTTTGTCGGGGGGCGCTGGCAATGAGCAGTTCTTC. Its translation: CASGLSGGAGNEQFF. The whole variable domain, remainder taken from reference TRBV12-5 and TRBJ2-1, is DARVTQTPRHKVTEMGQEVTMRCQPILGHNTVFWYRQTMMQGLELLAYFRNRAPLDDSGMPKDRFSAEMPDATLATLKIQPSEPRDSAVYFCASGLSGGAGNEQFFGPGTRLTVL.

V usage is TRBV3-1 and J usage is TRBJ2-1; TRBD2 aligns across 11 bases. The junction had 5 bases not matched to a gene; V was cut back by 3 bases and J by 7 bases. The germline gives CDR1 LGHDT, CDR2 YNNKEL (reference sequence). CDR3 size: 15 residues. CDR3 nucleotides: TGTGCCAGCAGCCAGATAGCGGGGGGGCTTAATGAGCAGTTCTTC. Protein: CASSQIAGGLNEQFF.